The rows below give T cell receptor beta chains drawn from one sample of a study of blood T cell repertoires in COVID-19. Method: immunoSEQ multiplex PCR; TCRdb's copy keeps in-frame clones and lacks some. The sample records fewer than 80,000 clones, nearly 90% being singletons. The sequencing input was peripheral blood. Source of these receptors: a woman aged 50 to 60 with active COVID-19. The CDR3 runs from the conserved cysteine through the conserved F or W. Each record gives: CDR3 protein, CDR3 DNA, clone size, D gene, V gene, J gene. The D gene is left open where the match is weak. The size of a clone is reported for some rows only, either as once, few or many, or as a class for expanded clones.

CDR3: CASSQVHSPYEQYF
DNA: TGCGCCAGCAGCCAAGTCCACTCTCCCTACGAGCAGTACTTC
size: NA
D: NA
V: TRBV4-1
J: TRBJ2-7

CDR3: CAWSLLYEQYF
DNA: TGTGCCTGGAGTCTCTTATACGAGCAGTACTTC
size: NA
D: NA
V: TRBV30
J: TRBJ2-7

CDR3: CATSTPLAGANEQFF
DNA: TGTGCCACCAGCACCCCCCTAGCGGGAGCCAATGAGCAGTTCTTC
size: NA
D: TRBD2
V: TRBV15
J: TRBJ2-1

CDR3: CASSLARTSGSRDEQFF
DNA: TGTGCCAGCAGCTTAGCGCGGACTAGCGGGAGTCGGGATGAGCAGTTCTTC
size: NA
D: TRBD2
V: TRBV7-9
J: TRBJ2-1

CDR3: CASSQTRTGDGELFF
DNA: TGCGCCAGCAGCCAGACCAGGACAGGGGACGGGGAGCTGTTTTTT
size: NA
D: TRBD1
V: TRBV4-1
J: TRBJ2-2

CDR3: CASSRQINQPQHF
DNA: TGTGCCAGCAGTCGACAGATCAATCAGCCCCAGCATTTT
size: NA
D: NA
V: TRBV7-2
J: TRBJ1-5

CDR3: CASSSPRGRAVYTQYF
DNA: TGTGCCAGCAGTTCCCCGCGTGGCAGGGCTGTATATACGCAGTATTTT
size: NA
D: NA
V: TRBV27
J: TRBJ2-3

CDR3: CASSQGLDSNQPQHF
DNA: TGCGCCAGCAGCCAAGGACTTGATAGCAATCAGCCCCAGCATTTT
size: NA
D: NA
V: TRBV4-1
J: TRBJ1-5

CDR3: CASSLRGQETQYF
DNA: TGTGCCAGTAGCCTCAGGGGGCAAGAGACCCAGTACTTC
size: NA
D: TRBD1
V: TRBV19
J: TRBJ2-5

CDR3: CASSLTGGGYNEQFF
DNA: TGTGCCAGCAGTTTGACAGGGGGGGGATACAATGAGCAGTTCTTC
size: NA
D: TRBD1
V: TRBV28
J: TRBJ2-1

CDR3: CASSPRGGSSGYTF
DNA: TGTGCCAGCAGCCCGAGGGGGGGGTCTTCTGGCTACACCTTC
size: NA
D: NA
V: TRBV3-1/TRBV3-2
J: TRBJ1-2

CDR3: CASSTRLAVNNEQFF
DNA: TGTGCCAGCAGTACCAGACTAGCGGTCAACAATGAGCAGTTCTTC
size: NA
D: TRBD2
V: TRBV6-5
J: TRBJ2-1

CDR3: CASSPGGRETQYF
DNA: TGTGCCAGTAGCCCGGGGGGGAGGGAGACCCAGTACTTC
size: NA
D: TRBD2
V: TRBV19
J: TRBJ2-5

CDR3: CASTRAGGPFDSYNEQFF
DNA: TGTGCCAGCACTCGGGCGGGAGGGCCGTTCGACTCCTACAATGAGCAGTTCTTC
size: NA
D: TRBD2
V: TRBV6-6
J: TRBJ2-1

CDR3: CASTSWDREDYGYTF
DNA: TGTGCCAGTACCTCCTGGGACAGGGAGGACTATGGCTACACCTTC
size: NA
D: TRBD1
V: TRBV19
J: TRBJ1-2

CDR3: CASSSPAYNEQFF
DNA: TGTGCCAGCAGCTCCCCCGCCTACAATGAGCAGTTCTTC
size: NA
D: NA
V: TRBV6-5
J: TRBJ2-1

CDR3: CASSQVFGTALSEQYF
DNA: TGCGCCAGCAGCCAAGTTTTTGGGACAGCATTATCCGAGCAGTACTTC
size: NA
D: TRBD1
V: TRBV4-1
J: TRBJ2-7

CDR3: CASTAAANSYEQYF
DNA: TGTGCCAGCACCGCGGCGGCAAACTCCTACGAGCAGTACTTC
size: NA
D: NA
V: TRBV2
J: TRBJ2-7

CDR3: CASSTILAGGPPNIQYF
DNA: TGTGCCAGCAGTACTATACTAGCGGGAGGGCCTCCAAACATTCAGTACTTC
size: NA
D: TRBD2
V: TRBV27
J: TRBJ2-4

CDR3: CASSLGDRDTGELFF
DNA: TGTGCCAGCAGCTTAGGTGACAGGGACACCGGGGAGCTGTTTTTT
size: NA
D: TRBD1
V: TRBV11-3
J: TRBJ2-2

CDR3: CASRTGGLTEAFF
DNA: TGTGCCAGCAGGACAGGGGGCTTAACTGAAGCTTTCTTT
size: NA
D: TRBD1
V: TRBV12-3/TRBV12-4
J: TRBJ1-1

CDR3: CSVTGSMNTEAFF
DNA: TGCAGCGTGACAGGGTCGATGAACACTGAAGCTTTCTTT
size: NA
D: TRBD1
V: TRBV29-1
J: TRBJ1-1

CDR3: CASSLGGQHNSPLHF
DNA: TGTGCCAGCAGTTTAGGAGGACAGCATAATTCACCCCTCCACTTT
size: NA
D: NA
V: TRBV28
J: TRBJ1-6

CDR3: CASSPPSGGTDTQYF
DNA: TGTGCCAGCAGCCCCCCTAGCGGGGGCACAGATACGCAGTATTTT
size: NA
D: TRBD2
V: TRBV5-5
J: TRBJ2-3

CDR3: CSAMSNREGVGGELFF
DNA: TGCAGCGCCATGTCCAACCGGGAGGGGGTAGGCGGGGAGCTGTTTTTT
size: NA
D: TRBD2
V: TRBV29-1
J: TRBJ2-2

CDR3: CASNLPGSEQYF
DNA: TGTGCCAGTAATCTACCAGGGTCGGAGCAGTACTTC
size: NA
D: NA
V: TRBV19
J: TRBJ2-7

CDR3: CASSLARTGSVGELFF
DNA: TGTGCCAGCAGCTTAGCGCGGACAGGGTCGGTCGGGGAGCTGTTTTTT
size: NA
D: TRBD1
V: TRBV7-9
J: TRBJ2-2

CDR3: CASRGTGGGTEAFF
DNA: TGTGCCAGCAGGGGAACAGGGGGCGGCACTGAAGCTTTCTTT
size: NA
D: TRBD1
V: TRBV6-5
J: TRBJ1-1

CDR3: CASSLRREDEQFF
DNA: TGTGCCAGCAGCCTACGCCGAGAGGATGAGCAGTTCTTC
size: NA
D: NA
V: TRBV11-1
J: TRBJ2-1

CDR3: CASSPRSVGADLNEKLFF
DNA: TGTGCCAGCTCACCCCGTTCAGTGGGGGCAGACCTCAATGAAAAACTGTTTTTT
size: once
D: NA
V: TRBV18
J: TRBJ1-4

CDR3: CASSEGWTVQQYF
DNA: TGTGCCAGCAGCGAAGGATGGACAGTCCAGCAGTACTTC
size: NA
D: NA
V: TRBV7-9
J: TRBJ2-7

CDR3: CASSSPGSAYGYTF
DNA: TGTGCCAGCAGTTCCCCAGGGTCCGCCTATGGCTACACCTTC
size: NA
D: NA
V: TRBV28
J: TRBJ1-2

CDR3: CATSDPGTGYVGINGELFF
DNA: TGTGCCACCAGTGATCCCGGGACAGGGTACGTCGGTATCAACGGGGAGCTGTTTTTT
size: NA
D: TRBD1
V: TRBV24-1
J: TRBJ2-2

CDR3: CASSHRGAGYNEQFF
DNA: TGTGCCAGCAGCCACCGGGGGGCGGGGTACAATGAGCAGTTCTTC
size: NA
D: NA
V: TRBV11-3
J: TRBJ2-1

CDR3: CASSFDRSSDEQYF
DNA: TGTGCCAGCAGCTTCGACAGGAGTAGCGACGAGCAGTACTTC
size: NA
D: NA
V: TRBV7-3
J: TRBJ2-7

CDR3: CSVEVGGGTGANVLTF
DNA: TGCAGCGTTGAAGTAGGCGGGGGAACCGGGGCCAACGTCCTGACTTTC
size: NA
D: TRBD2
V: TRBV29-1
J: TRBJ2-6

CDR3: CASSPVGGPYEQYF
DNA: TGTGCCAGCAGCCCCGTGGGGGGGCCCTACGAGCAGTACTTC
size: once
D: NA
V: TRBV13
J: TRBJ2-7

CDR3: CASSTGTGGRTGELFF
DNA: TGTGCCAGCAGCACAGGGACAGGGGGCCGGACCGGGGAGCTGTTTTTT
size: NA
D: NA
V: TRBV21-1
J: TRBJ2-2

CDR3: CASSLAFNNEQFF
DNA: TGTGCCAGCAGTTTAGCGTTCAACAATGAGCAGTTCTTC
size: few
D: NA
V: TRBV6-6
J: TRBJ2-1

CDR3: CASSPYQGTQETQYF
DNA: TGTGCCAGCTCACCCTACCAGGGTACGCAAGAGACCCAGTACTTC
size: NA
D: NA
V: TRBV18
J: TRBJ2-5